This passage covers 32 T cell receptor beta chains from one sample sequenced in a study of CD8 T cells in Susac syndrome. It was with random hexamers that about 0.45 to 1 ug RNA was reverse transcribed. TCRdb ran MiXCR on the immunoSEQ multiplex PCR reads and lists one entry per CDR3 protein. There are about 200,000 distinct CDR3 sequences in the sample; 90% to 95% occur only once, and 0.093% lies in the top ten. The specimen was CD4+ T cells from PBMCs. These receptors were collected from a human donor with multiple sclerosis.

The V gene is TRBV18, the J gene TRBJ1-2; D not certain. This CDR3 spans 14 amino acids. CDR1 and CDR2 (germline): KGHSH, LQKENI. The V gene lost 0 bases and the J gene lost 5 bases, with 10 bases spanning the gap. Here the CDR3 reads CASSPPGLGYGYTF. The CDR3 DNA is TGTGCCAGCTCACCACCCGGCTTGGGTTATGGCTACACCTTC.

The rearrangement joins TRBV20-1 to TRBJ2-1; 13 bases are a match to TRBD2. Germline V gives CDR1 DFQATT, CDR2 SNEGSKA (reference sequence). With V trimmed by 5 bases and J by 8 bases, 9 bases remained unmatched. This CDR3 spans 15 amino acids. DNA of the CDR3: TGCAGTGCTTCTAGGACTAGCGGGAGTGGATATGAGCAGTTCTTC. Translating it yields CSASRTSGSGYEQFF.

This chain links TRBV9 with TRBJ2-5; tentatively, D is TRBD1 (5 bases). V dropped 0 bases and J dropped 5 bases, with 14 bases sitting between them. CDR1 SGDLS and CDR2 YYNGEE come from the germline V gene. This CDR3 has 15 residues. The CDR3 loop reads CASSVDRGGGETQYF. In DNA, the CDR3 is TGTGCCAGCAGCGTAGATAGGGGTGGTGGGGAGACCCAGTACTTC. Full variable domain (outside the CDR3, taken from reference TRBV9 and TRBJ2-5): DSGVTQTPKHLITATGQRVTLRCSPRSGDLSVYWYQQSLDQGLQFLIQYYNGEERAKGNILERFSAQQFPDLHSELNLSSLELGDSALYFCASSVDRGGGETQYFGPGTRLLVL.

V and J are TRBV30 and TRBJ2-3; a possible D gene is TRBD1 (5 bases). Germline CDR1 is GTSNPN and CDR2 is SVGIG (reference sequence). Trimming pared 5 bases from V and 10 bases from J, leaving 19 bases between. The CDR3 consists of 13 residues. CDR3 nucleotides: TGTGCCTGGGGGGCCGAGTTTCTCTTGCCGCAGTATTTT. It encodes CAWGAEFLLPQYF.

The chain employs TRBV25-1 and TRBJ1-2; maybe TRBD1 (5 bases). The germline gives CDR1 MGHDK, CDR2 SYGVNS. This CDR3 spans 14 amino acids. V lost 4 bases to trimming and J lost 8 bases, with 17 bases between them. This CDR3 reads CASSGGLAGDGYTF. The CDR3 DNA reads TGTGCCAGCAGTGGAGGACTGGCGGGGGACGGCTACACCTTC.

This chain joins TRBV5-4 and TRBJ2-7; no definite D call. The ends were cut back, 4 bases at V and 2 bases at J, with 16 bases in the middle. This CDR3 is built from 15 residues. Germline V gene sequence: CDR1 SGHNT, CDR2 YYREEE (reference sequence). In DNA form, the CDR3 reads TGTGCCAGCAGCCCGATGGGGTCTATTACCTACGAGCAGTACTTC. Its translation: CASSPMGSITYEQYF.

The V and J genes are TRBV12-3 or TRBV12-4 and TRBJ1-5; D perhaps matches TRBD1 (6 bases). V lost 1 base, J lost 7 bases, and 8 bases lay in between. The CDR3 runs to 13 residues. The CDR3 nucleotides are TGTGCCAGCAGTTTAGGTCAGGGGCAGCCCCAGCATTTT. As protein: CASSLGQGQPQHF.

The V gene is TRBV3-1, the J gene TRBJ1-1; D gene unclear. Germline V gene lookup returns CDR1 LGHDT and CDR2 YNNKEL (reference sequence). The CDR3 is 16 amino acids. V was clipped by 1 base and J by 1 base, with 13 bases between them. The CDR3 reads CASSQVVNTENTEAFF. CDR3 DNA sequence: TGTGCCAGCAGCCAAGTGGTCAACACAGAGAACACTGAAGCTTTCTTT.

The chain links TRBV12-3 or TRBV12-4 to TRBJ2-5; D remains ambiguous. The CDR3 sequence is 17 residues long. The V gene lost 6 bases and the J gene lost 2 bases, with 22 bases spanning the gap. In DNA form, the CDR3 reads TGTGCCAGCAGCCGAGCCCGGGTGGCTAGGAGACAAGAGACCCAGTACTTC. It translates to CASSRARVARRQETQYF.

The rearrangement joins TRBV30 to TRBJ1-1; D not certain. Germline assignment: CDR1 GTSNPN and CDR2 SVGIG (reference sequence). Trimming took 2 bases from V and 3 from J, leaving 4 bases between them. The CDR3 loop spans 11 amino acids. Written as DNA, the CDR3 is TGTGCCTGGAGTACCCACACTGAAGCTTTCTTT. Translation: CAWSTHTEAFF.

This chain connects TRBV4-1 to TRBJ1-2; D not certain. CDR3 length: 15 residues. Per germline, CDR1 MGHRA and CDR2 YSYEKL. Trimming pared 3 bases from V and 4 bases from J, leaving 15 bases between. The CDR3 coding sequence is TGCGCCAGCAGCCATACTACCGGGAGAAGCTATGGCTACACCTTC. This encodes CASSHTTGRSYGYTF.

The chain recombines TRBV29-1 with TRBJ1-1; D uncertain. The germline CDR1 and CDR2 sequences are SQVTM and ANQGSEA. The CDR3 length is 13 residues. The V end lost 4 bases, the J end lost 3 bases, and 12 bases lay between the germline ends. The DNA for the CDR3 is TGCAGCGTTGTTGTCGAGTGGCACACTGAAGCTTTCTTT. It encodes CSVVVEWHTEAFF. The full variable domain, in which reference TRBV29-1 and TRBJ1-1 provide the parts outside the CDR3, is SAVISQKPSRDICQRGTSLTIQCQVDSQVTMMFWYRQQPGQSLTLIATANQGSEATYESGFVIDKFPISRPNLTFSTLTVSNMSPEDSSIYLCSVVVEWHTEAFFGQGTRLTVV.

This clonotype was seen only a few times. For the CDR3, the DNA is TGTGCCAGCAGCTTGTTCACTGAAGCTTTCTTT. It specifies CASSLFTEAFF. V is TRBV5-6 and J is TRBJ1-1; unclear D gene. The CDR3 sequence is 11 residues long. Trimming took off 1 base at V and 4 bases at J, with 2 bases between the two ends. In germline, CDR1 is SGHDT, CDR2 YYEEEE. Combining the CDR3 with reference TRBV5-6 and TRBJ1-1 gives the whole variable domain DAGVTQSPTHLIKTRGQQVTLRCSPKSGHDTVSWYQQALGQGPQFIFQYYEEEERQRGNFPDRFSGHQFPNYSSELNVNALLLGDSALYLCASSLFTEAFFGQGTRLTVV.

The chain combines TRBV23-1 with TRBJ2-7, with TRBD2 matching over 7 bases. TRBV23-1 belongs to the ORF category, with a function that is uncertain. The CDR3 runs 15 residues. The ends lost 3 bases at V and 2 bases at J; junction bases unmatched: 7. This CDR3 is CASSHENLAAYEQYF. The DNA for the CDR3 is TGCGCCAGCAGTCACGAGAACCTAGCGGCCTACGAGCAGTACTTC.

The genes are TRBV3-1 and TRBJ2-7; D call uncertain. The length of the CDR3 is 14 residues. Trimming left V 0 bases short and J 2 bases short, with 8 bases between. Germline CDR1 LGHDT, CDR2 YNNKEL (reference sequence). The CDR3 reads CASSQEGGPYEQYF. The CDR3 DNA reads as TGTGCCAGCAGCCAAGAAGGCGGACCCTACGAGCAGTACTTC.

This chain connects TRBV7-9 to TRBJ2-1; 8 nucleotides match TRBD2. Germline V gene sequence: CDR1 SEHNR, CDR2 FQNEAQ (reference sequence). V trimming: 1 base; J trimming: 7 bases; junction bases outside the gene matches: 18. The CDR3 contains 19 residues. CDR3 nucleotides: TGTGCCAGCAGCTTAGATCTGGGCTACGGGAGGGCCTTTTGGAATGAGCAGTTCTTC. As protein: CASSLDLGYGRAFWNEQFF.

V gene TRBV29-1 combines with J gene TRBJ1-1, with D maybe TRBD1 (5 bases). The V and J ends lost 3 bases and 2 bases respectively, with 7 bases between them. This CDR3 contains 12 residues. Per the germline V gene, CDR1 is SQVTM and CDR2 is ANQGSEA. In nucleotides, the CDR3 is TGCAGCGTTGAGGGGGTAAACACTGAAGCTTTCTTT. As protein: CSVEGVNTEAFF.

This clonotype has only one observation. The chain couples TRBV30 to TRBJ1-2, with TRBD1 matching 7 bases. Germline lookup yields CDR1 GTSNPN and CDR2 SVGIG (reference sequence). Trimming at V came to 4 bases and at J to 8 bases, leaving 7 bases not matched to a gene. The CDR3 is 12 residues long. The CDR3, as DNA: TGTGCCTGGACCGGACAGGTTTTCGGCTACACCTTC. Translating gives CAWTGQVFGYTF.

This chain connects TRBV29-1 to TRBJ2-7; no definite D call. Trimming stripped 4 bases from V and 4 bases from J, with 8 bases between. The CDR3 covers 11 residues. Germline-derived CDR1 and CDR2 are SQVTM and ANQGSEA. In nucleotides, the CDR3 is TGCAGCGTTGGAGAGATGTACGAGCAGTACTTC. Translated, it gives CSVGEMYEQYF.

V and J are TRBV29-1 and TRBJ2-5, with a weak D call TRBD2 (5 bases). V was cut by 4 bases and J by 2 bases, with 11 bases left in between. The germline V gene encodes CDR1 SQVTM and CDR2 ANQGSEA. The CDR3 has 13 residues. DNA for the CDR3: TGCAGCGTTGCGGACTCCCGGCAAGAGACCCAGTACTTC. It codes for CSVADSRQETQYF.

V is TRBV7-8 and J is TRBJ1-1, with unresolved D. V lost 5 bases and J 7 bases, leaving 14 bases between the germline ends. This CDR3 region has 13 residues. Germline loops: CDR1 SGHVS, CDR2 FQNEAQ. CDR3 in amino acids: CASSPRTGVEAFF. The CDR3 coding sequence is TGTGCCAGCAGCCCCCGGACCGGGGTTGAAGCTTTCTTT.

The CDR3 DNA is TGTGCCAGCAGCCGACAGTATTATGGCTACACCTTC. Residues: CASSRQYYGYTF. The chain combines TRBV25-1 with TRBJ1-2, with D possibly matching TRBD1 (5 bases). The germline V and J ends were trimmed by 6 bases and 5 bases, with 10 bases remaining between them. The CDR3 has 12 residues. The germline V gene has CDR1 MGHDK and CDR2 SYGVNS.

The chain employs TRBV5-1 and TRBJ2-6; D remains unclear. This CDR3 contains 15 residues. The V end was cut by 4 bases, the J end by 4 bases, with 12 bases between. Per the germline V gene, CDR1 is SGHRS and CDR2 is YFSETQ. The DNA for the CDR3 is TGCGCCAGCAGCCCCAGTCGGGCCGGGGCCAACGTCCTGACTTTC. This codes for CASSPSRAGANVLTF.

This clonotype was recorded only once. The chain links TRBV3-1 to TRBJ1-2, with D possibly being TRBD1 (6 bases). The CDR3 loop spans 14 amino acids. V was cut by 1 base and J by 6 bases, with 12 bases left in between. Germline-derived CDR1 and CDR2 are LGHDT and YNNKEL (reference sequence). CDR3 DNA: TGTGCCAGCAGCCAAGGGGGGCGCGGGAATGGCTACACCTTC. This codes for CASSQGGRGNGYTF. Complete variable domain (other parts from reference TRBV3-1 and TRBJ1-2): DTAVSQTPKYLVTQMGNDKSIKCEQNLGHDTMYWYKQDSKKFLKIMFSYNNKELIINETVPNRFSPKSPDKAHLNLHINSLELGDSAVYFCASSQGGRGNGYTFGSGTRLTVV.

The chain combines TRBV20-1 with TRBJ1-6, with a possible D match to TRBD1 (5 bases). The germline V and J ends were trimmed by 4 bases and 7 bases, with 14 bases remaining between them. The CDR3 loop spans 14 amino acids. Germline loops: CDR1 DFQATT, CDR2 SNEGSKA (reference sequence). The CDR3 DNA sequence: TGCAGTGCTACTATTGGGGGACGGAATTCACCCCTCCACTTT. Translation: CSATIGGRNSPLHF.

This clonotype was picked up a small number of times. This chain links TRBV30 with TRBJ1-5; D not resolved. Germline-derived CDR1 and CDR2 are GTSNPN and SVGIG (reference sequence). Deletions cut 0 bases from V and 4 bases from J, with 7 bases between. The CDR3 runs to 13 residues. CDR3 protein: CAWSVRRNQPQHF. DNA for the CDR3: TGTGCCTGGAGTGTCCGACGTAATCAGCCCCAGCATTTT. Using reference TRBV30 and TRBJ1-5 for the parts outside the CDR3, the full variable domain is SQTIHQWPATLVQPVGSPLSLECTVEGTSNPNLYWYRQAAGRGLQLLFYSVGIGQISSEVPQNLSASRPQDRQFILSSKKLLLSDSGFYLCAWSVRRNQPQHFGDGTRLSIL.

The V gene is TRBV27, the J gene TRBJ2-2; D not certain. Trimming took off 6 bases at V and 2 bases at J, with 13 bases between the two ends. The CDR3 has 15 amino acids. Per the germline V gene, CDR1 is MNHEY and CDR2 is SMNVEV (reference sequence). The CDR3 nucleotides are TGTGCCAGCAGCACTCCAGTCCGTAACACCGGGGAGCTGTTTTTT. The encoded protein is CASSTPVRNTGELFF.

This chain joins TRBV20-1 and TRBJ2-5, with unresolved D. Trimming took 6 bases from V and 6 from J, leaving 17 bases between them. This CDR3 is 13 amino acids long. Germline CDR1 DFQATT, CDR2 SNEGSKA (reference sequence). The CDR3 bases are TGCAGTGCCAAAGATCAAGGGTCCAAGACCCAGTACTTC. Translated: CSAKDQGSKTQYF.

The DNA for the CDR3 is TGTGCCACCAGTGACCGAGGACTAGCAGTGGAGACCCAGTACTTC. Its translation: CATSDRGLAVETQYF. V gene TRBV24-1 combines with J gene TRBJ2-5; 8 bases are a match to TRBD2. Germline V gene data show CDR1 as KGHDR and CDR2 as SFDVKD. The CDR3 runs to 15 residues. J was trimmed by 5 bases and V by 4 bases; bases with no gene match: 8.

The chain has TRBV30 and TRBJ1-2; D may be TRBD1 (6 bases). CDR3 size: 14 residues. V lost 2 bases to trimming and J lost 9 bases, with 19 bases between them. CDR1 is GTSNPN, CDR2 SVGIG, per germline (reference sequence). CDR3: CAWSRGQPVKCYTF. CDR3 nucleotides: TGTGCCTGGAGTCGAGGACAGCCCGTAAAGTGCTACACCTTC.

This chain connects TRBV18 to TRBJ1-2; TRBD1 is a possible D gene (5 bases). Germline loops: CDR1 KGHSH, CDR2 LQKENI. Trimming removed 2 bases from V and 6 bases from J, with 13 bases in between. The CDR3 has 14 residues. CDR3 in DNA: TGTGCCAGCTCACCATCCAGCAGGGTCGATGGCTACACCTTC. Its protein is CASSPSSRVDGYTF.

The chain combines TRBV20-1 with TRBJ2-5; 7 bases are shared with TRBD2. Trimming cost V 0 bases and J 7 bases; bases outside gene matches: 11. This CDR3 region has 15 residues. Germline CDR1 reads DFQATT; CDR2 reads SNEGSKA (reference sequence). DNA for the CDR3: TGCAGTGCTAGAGATCAGGCGGGAGCCCCACGGACCCAGTACTTC. Translated: CSARDQAGAPRTQYF.